This T cell receptor (beta chain) was sequenced in a study of T cell repertoires in cytomegalovirus infection. With 4 bases removed from V and 9 bases from J, the gap between germline ends came to 15 bases. This CDR3 has 14 residues. The germline V gene encodes CDR1 KGHDR and CDR2 SFDVKD. Each CDR3 protein is one row after TCRdb ran MiXCR on the reads. The data show 340,000 or so distinct CDR3 sequences, with approximately 25% seen just once and more than 10% held by the top ten. This clonotype was observed a few times. Its cognate antigen is unknown. Source: cultured PBMCs, taken from culture after CMV antigen stimulation. V is TRBV24-1 and J is TRBJ2-1; weak D call: TRBD2 (7 bases). This TCR was recovered from a human donor in good health (CMV status not recorded). Some clones in this sample may be carry-over from other donors' samples. The DNA for the CDR3 is TGTGCCACCAGTGACCGTACAGGGAGGGTTGAGCAGTTCTTC. Translation gives CATSDRTGRVEQFF.